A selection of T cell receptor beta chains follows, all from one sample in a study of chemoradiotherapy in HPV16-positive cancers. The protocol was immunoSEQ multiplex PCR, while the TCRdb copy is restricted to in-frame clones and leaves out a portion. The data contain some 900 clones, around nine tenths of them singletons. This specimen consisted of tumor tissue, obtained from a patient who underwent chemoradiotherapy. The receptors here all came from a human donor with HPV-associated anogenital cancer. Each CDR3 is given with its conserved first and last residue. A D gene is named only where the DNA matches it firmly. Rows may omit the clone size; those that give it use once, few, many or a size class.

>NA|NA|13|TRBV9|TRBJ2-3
CASSVLAPDTQYF
TGTGCCAGCAGCGTGCTCGCTCCAGATACGCAGTATTTT
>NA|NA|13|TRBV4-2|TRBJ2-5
CASSQVGGDAQYF
TGTGCCAGCAGCCAAGTCGGCGGGGACGCCCAGTACTTC
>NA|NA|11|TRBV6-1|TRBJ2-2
CAGRATGELFF
TGTGCCGGCAGAGCCACCGGGGAGCTGTTTTTT
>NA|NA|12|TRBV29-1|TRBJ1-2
CSVPRELYGYTF
TGCAGCGTACCTCGGGAGTTATATGGCTACACCTTC
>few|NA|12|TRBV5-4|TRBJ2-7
CASSFGDYEQYF
TGTGCCAGCAGCTTTGGGGACTACGAGCAGTACTTC
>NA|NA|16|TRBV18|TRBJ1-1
CASSQNAGAMNTEAFF
TGTGCCAGCTCACAAAACGCAGGGGCGATGAACACTGAAGCTTTCTTT
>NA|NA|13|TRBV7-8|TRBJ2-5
CASSLNRQETQYF
TGTGCCAGCAGCTTAAACAGACAAGAGACCCAGTACTTC
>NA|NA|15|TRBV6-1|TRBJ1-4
CASSVLTGNNEKLFF
TGTGCCAGCAGTGTTCTGACAGGCAATAATGAAAAACTGTTTTTT
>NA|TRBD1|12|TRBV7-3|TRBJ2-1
CASSNRGHEQFF
TGTGCCAGCAGCAACAGGGGACATGAGCAGTTCTTC
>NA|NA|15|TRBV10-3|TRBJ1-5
CAISEGRNSNQPQHF
TGTGCCATCAGTGAAGGACGGAATAGCAATCAGCCCCAGCATTTT
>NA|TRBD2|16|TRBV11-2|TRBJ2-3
CASSPNSGGDGDTQYF
TGTGCCAGCAGCCCTAATAGCGGGGGGGATGGAGATACGCAGTATTTT
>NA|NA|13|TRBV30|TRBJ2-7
CAWSVGQYHEQYF
TGTGCCTGGAGTGTAGGACAGTACCACGAGCAGTACTTC
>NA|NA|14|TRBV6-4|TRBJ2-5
CARSQGGTEETQYF
TGTGCCAGGAGTCAGGGGGGCACGGAAGAGACCCAGTACTTC
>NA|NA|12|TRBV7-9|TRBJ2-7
CASSFAEYEQYF
TGTGCCAGCAGCTTTGCAGAGTACGAGCAGTACTTC
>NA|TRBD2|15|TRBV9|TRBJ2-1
CASSESGGEWNEQFF
TGTGCCAGCAGCGAAAGCGGGGGGGAGTGGAATGAGCAGTTCTTC